This TCR beta chain emerged from a study of T cells in severe cutaneous drug reactions. With respect to this clonotype: As yet, its antigen is unknown.

Sequenced patients had Stevens-Johnson syndrome or toxic epidermal necrolysis caused by carbamazepine. Regarding the study as a whole: All seven CBZ-SJS/TEN blister samples shared a public TCRbeta CDR3 at mean roughly 14%.

The iRepertoire multiplex PCR system with TCR subtype-specific primers built both bulk and single-cell libraries. Bulk TCR libraries started from roughly 100-500 ng RNA per sample. One entry per CDR3 protein, without DNA, is what TCRdb gives after re-calling the multiplex PCR reads. The specimen's table records approximately 5,000 distinct CDR3 sequences. The CDR3 sequence is 11 residues long. The germline V gene encodes CDR1 MDHEN and CDR2 SYDVKM. This rearrangement joins TRBV28 to TRBJ1-1. The specimen sequenced was PBMCs. The clonotype originates from a human donor with a severe cutaneous adverse drug reaction. The CDR3 region is CASRVDTEAFF.